These 11 T cell receptor beta chains came from one sample sequenced in a study of T cells after yellow fever vaccination. MiXCR, applied by TCRdb to the 5' RACE reads, yields one record per CDR3 protein. Of some 350,000 distinct CDR3 sequences listed, under 5% are singletons. The source was PBMCs, collected 5 days after the yellow fever booster vaccination. Receptor source: a young man who received the YFV17D yellow fever vaccine.

The chain combines TRBV15 with TRBJ2-7, with D perhaps matching TRBD1 (5 bases). V lost 0 bases, J lost 6 bases, and 12 bases lay in between. Germline CDR1 LNHNV, CDR2 YYDKDF (reference sequence). This CDR3 has 14 amino acids. The CDR3 DNA is TGTGCCACCAGCAGAGAGGGGCCTAGAGCCGAGCAGTACGTC. Amino acids: CATSREGPRAEQYV.

As for this clonotype: One end of the junction does not line up with germline, which may come from a read error. The chain recombines TRBV7-7 with TRBJ2-3, with unresolved D. Germline CDR1 SSHAT, CDR2 FNYEAQ (reference sequence). The CDR3 is made up of 14 amino acids. The CDR3, as DNA: TGTGCTAGCAGCTTATCCCCGAACACAGATACGCAGTATTTT. Translation: CASSLSPNTDTQYF.

J is TRBJ2-3 and V is TRBV6-1; either TRBD1 or TRBD2 may supply D (7 bases each). The CDR3 is 12 residues long. Trimming shortened V by 11 bases and J by 5 bases, and 14 bases separated the two germline ends. The germline V gene encodes CDR1 MNHNS and CDR2 SASEGT. CDR3 sequence: CAAGGAIDTQYF. The CDR3 DNA sequence: TGTGCCGCAGGGGGGGCCATAGATACGCAGTATTTT.

This clonotype showed up many times. V is TRBV12-3 or TRBV12-4 and J is TRBJ2-3; weak D call: TRBD2 (5 bases). Trimming took off 6 bases at V and 0 bases at J, with 10 bases between the two ends. This CDR3 comprises 14 residues. In nucleotides, the CDR3 is TGTGCCAGCAGGCAGAGGGAGAGCACAGATACGCAGTATTTT. It yields the protein CASRQRESTDTQYF.

This clonotype has a count of ten or more. The V call is TRBV5-1, the J call TRBJ2-3; no firm D call. V lost 1 base and J 5 bases, leaving 8 bases between the germline ends. The germline CDR1 and CDR2 sequences are SGHRS and YFSETQ. The CDR3 length is 13 residues. The CDR3 coding sequence is TGCGCCAGCAGCTTGAGACCGGAAGATACGCAGTATTTT. Translated, it gives CASSLRPEDTQYF. Full variable domain (outside the CDR3, taken from reference TRBV5-1 and TRBJ2-3): KAGVTQTPRYLIKTRGQQVTLSCSPISGHRSVSWYQQTPGQGLQFLFEYFSETQRNKGNFPGRFSGRQFSNSRSEMNVSTLELGDSALYLCASSLRPEDTQYFGPGTRLTVL.

This chain links TRBV5-4 with TRBJ1-1; D is unclear. From germline, CDR1 is SGHNT and CDR2 YYREEE (reference sequence). V was cut by 0 bases and J by 2 bases, with 14 bases left in between. The CDR3 sequence is 16 residues long. The chain's CDR3 is CASSLGAPVRNTEAFF. In DNA form, the CDR3 reads TGTGCCAGCAGCTTGGGGGCGCCAGTAAGAAACACTGAAGCTTTCTTT.

The chain uses TRBV12-5 and TRBJ2-3; maybe TRBD1 (6 bases). Germline CDR1 reads LGHNT; CDR2 reads FRNRAP. V shed 6 bases and J shed 5 bases, with 12 bases lying between them. This CDR3 has 13 amino acids. CDR3 nucleotide sequence: TGTGCTAGTGGGCCCACAGGGCAAGATACGCAGTATTTT. Protein sequence: CASGPTGQDTQYF.

This clonotype was picked up many times. The rearrangement joins TRBV20-1 to TRBJ2-1; D might be TRBD1 or TRBD2, each matching 6 bases. Germline V lookup: CDR1 DFQATT, CDR2 SNEGSKA (reference sequence). The CDR3 has 16 amino acids. Between the trimmed V and J ends, which lost 1 base and 5 bases, there was a span of 18 bases. CDR3 region: CSARVVGGKGHNEQFF. In DNA form, the CDR3 reads TGCAGTGCTAGAGTTGTGGGGGGCAAAGGTCACAATGAGCAGTTCTTC.

The chain joins TRBV25-1 to TRBJ1-1; tentatively, D is TRBD1 (6 bases). Looked up from germline, CDR1 is MGHDK and CDR2 is SYGVNS. V lost 2 bases and J lost 4, with 8 bases in between. The CDR3 runs 13 residues. The CDR3 nucleotides read TGTGCCAGCAGTGAAACAGGGATCACTGAAGCTTTCTTT. It translates to CASSETGITEAFF. Based on the CDR3 plus reference TRBV25-1 and TRBJ1-1, the full variable domain is EADIYQTPRYLVIGTGKKITLECSQTMGHDKMYWYQQDPGMELHLIHYSYGVNSTEKGDLSSESTVSRIRTEHFPLTLESARPSHTSQYLCASSETGITEAFFGQGTRLTVV.

The rearrangement uses TRBV6-5 and TRBJ2-2; the D gene is possibly TRBD2 (5 bases). From germline, CDR1 is MNHEY and CDR2 SVGAGI. Between the trimmed V and J ends, which lost 7 bases and 5 bases, there was a span of 14 bases. This CDR3 comprises 14 residues. CDR3 nucleotide sequence: TGTGCCAGCAACCCAACTCGGAGGACCGGGGAGCTGTTTTTT. Encoded protein: CASNPTRRTGELFF.

This clonotype was counted at least ten times. The V and J genes are TRBV5-1 and TRBJ1-1, with a possible D match to TRBD1 (6 bases). The CDR3 covers 13 residues. CDR1 and CDR2 from the germline V gene are SGHRS and YFSETQ. V lost 3 bases and J 4 bases, leaving 10 bases between the germline ends. As DNA, the CDR3 is TGCGCCAGCAGCTCGGGGGCCACCACTGAAGCTTTCTTT. It yields the protein CASSSGATTEAFF. Variable domain in full (rest from reference TRBV5-1 and TRBJ1-1): KAGVTQTPRYLIKTRGQQVTLSCSPISGHRSVSWYQQTPGQGLQFLFEYFSETQRNKGNFPGRFSGRQFSNSRSEMNVSTLELGDSALYLCASSSGATTEAFFGQGTRLTVV.